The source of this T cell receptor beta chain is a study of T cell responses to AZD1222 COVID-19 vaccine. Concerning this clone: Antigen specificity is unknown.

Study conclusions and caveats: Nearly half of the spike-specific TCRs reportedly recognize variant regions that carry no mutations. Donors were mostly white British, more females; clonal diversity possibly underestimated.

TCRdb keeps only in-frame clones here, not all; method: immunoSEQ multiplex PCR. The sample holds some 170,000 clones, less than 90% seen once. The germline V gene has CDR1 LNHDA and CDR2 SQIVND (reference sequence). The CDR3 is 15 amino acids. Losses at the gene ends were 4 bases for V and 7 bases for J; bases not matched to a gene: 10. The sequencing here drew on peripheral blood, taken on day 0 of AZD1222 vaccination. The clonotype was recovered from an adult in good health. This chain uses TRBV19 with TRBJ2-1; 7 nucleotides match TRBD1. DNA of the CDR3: TGTGCCAGTAGTAGATCAGACAGGGTGGGGAATGAGCAGTTCTTC. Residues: CASSRSDRVGNEQFF. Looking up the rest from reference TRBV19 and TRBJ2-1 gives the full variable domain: DGGITQSPKYLFRKEGQNVTLSCEQNLNHDAMYWYRQDPGQGLRLIYYSQIVNDFQKGDIAEGYSVSREKKESFPLTVTSAQKNPTAFYLCASSRSDRVGNEQFFGPGTRLTVL.